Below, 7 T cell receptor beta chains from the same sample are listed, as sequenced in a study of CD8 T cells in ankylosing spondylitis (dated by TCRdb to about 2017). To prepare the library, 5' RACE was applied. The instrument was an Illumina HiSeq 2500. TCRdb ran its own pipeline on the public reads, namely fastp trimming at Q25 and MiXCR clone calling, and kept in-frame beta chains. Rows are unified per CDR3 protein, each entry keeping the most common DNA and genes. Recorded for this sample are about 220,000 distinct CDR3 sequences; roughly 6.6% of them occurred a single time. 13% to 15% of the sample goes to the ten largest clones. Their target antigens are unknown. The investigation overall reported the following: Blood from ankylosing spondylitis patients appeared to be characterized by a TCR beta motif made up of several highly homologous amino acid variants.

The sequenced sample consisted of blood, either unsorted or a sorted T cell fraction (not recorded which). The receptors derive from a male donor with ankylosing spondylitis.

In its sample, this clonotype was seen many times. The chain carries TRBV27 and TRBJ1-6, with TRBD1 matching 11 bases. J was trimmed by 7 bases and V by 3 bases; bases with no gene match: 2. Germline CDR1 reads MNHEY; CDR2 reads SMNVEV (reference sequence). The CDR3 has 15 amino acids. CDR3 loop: CASSLGTGGNSPLHF. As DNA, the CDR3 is TGTGCCAGCAGTTTGGGGACAGGGGGAAATTCACCCCTCCACTTT.

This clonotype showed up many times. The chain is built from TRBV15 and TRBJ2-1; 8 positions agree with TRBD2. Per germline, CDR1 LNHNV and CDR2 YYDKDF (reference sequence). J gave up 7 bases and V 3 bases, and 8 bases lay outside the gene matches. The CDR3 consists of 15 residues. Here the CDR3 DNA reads TGTGCCACCAGCAGCGGCCTAGCGGGTAGTAATGAGCAGTTCTTC. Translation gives CATSSGLAGSNEQFF.

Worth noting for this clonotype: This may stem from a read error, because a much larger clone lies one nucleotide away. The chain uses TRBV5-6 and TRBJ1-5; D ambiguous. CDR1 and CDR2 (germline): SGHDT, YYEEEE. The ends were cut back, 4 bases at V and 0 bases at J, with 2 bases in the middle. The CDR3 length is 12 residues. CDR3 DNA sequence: TGTGCCAGCAGCGCTAGCAATCAGCCCCAGCATTTT. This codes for CASSASNQPQHF. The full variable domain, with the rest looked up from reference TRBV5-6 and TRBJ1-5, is DAGVTQSPTHLIKTRGQQVTLRCSPKSGHDTVSWYQQALGQGPQFIFQYYEEEERQRGNFPDRFSGHQFPNYSSELNVNALLLGDSALYLCASSASNQPQHFGDGTRLSIL.

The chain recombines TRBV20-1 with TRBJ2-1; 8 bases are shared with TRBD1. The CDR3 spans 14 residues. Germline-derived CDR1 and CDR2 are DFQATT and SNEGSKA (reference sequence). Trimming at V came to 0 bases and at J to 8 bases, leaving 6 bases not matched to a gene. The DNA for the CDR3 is TGCAGTGCTAGAGAGCCCGGGACAGGCTATGAGCAGTTCTTC. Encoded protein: CSAREPGTGYEQFF.

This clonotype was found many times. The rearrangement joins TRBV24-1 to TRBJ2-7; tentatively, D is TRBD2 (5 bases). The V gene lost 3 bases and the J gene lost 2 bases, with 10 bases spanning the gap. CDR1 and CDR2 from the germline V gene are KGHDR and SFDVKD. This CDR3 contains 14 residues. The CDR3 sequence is CATSDPGIPYEQYF. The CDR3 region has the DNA TGTGCCACCAGTGATCCCGGGATCCCCTACGAGCAGTACTTC.

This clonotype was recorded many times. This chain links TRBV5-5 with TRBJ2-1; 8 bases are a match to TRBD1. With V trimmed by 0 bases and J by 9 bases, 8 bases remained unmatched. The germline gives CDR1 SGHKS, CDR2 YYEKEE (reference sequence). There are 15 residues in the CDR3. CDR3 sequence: CASSLGQGALGEQFF. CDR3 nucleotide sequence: TGTGCCAGCAGCTTGGGGCAGGGGGCTCTAGGTGAGCAGTTCTTC.

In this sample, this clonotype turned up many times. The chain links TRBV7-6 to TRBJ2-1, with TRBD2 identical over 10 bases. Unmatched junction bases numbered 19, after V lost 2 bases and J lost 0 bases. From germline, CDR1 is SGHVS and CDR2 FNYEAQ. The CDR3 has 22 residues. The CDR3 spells CASSLNSGIAGGPKSSYNEQFF. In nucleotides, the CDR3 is TGTGCCAGCAGCTTAAATTCGGGGATAGCGGGAGGCCCGAAAAGCTCCTACAATGAGCAGTTCTTC. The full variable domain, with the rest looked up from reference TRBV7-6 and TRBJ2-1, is GAGVSQSPRYKVTKRGQDVALRCDPISGHVSLYWYRQALGQGPEFLTYFNYEAQQDKSGLPNDRFSAERPEGSISTLTIQRTEQRDSAMYRCASSLNSGIAGGPKSSYNEQFFGPGTRLTVL.